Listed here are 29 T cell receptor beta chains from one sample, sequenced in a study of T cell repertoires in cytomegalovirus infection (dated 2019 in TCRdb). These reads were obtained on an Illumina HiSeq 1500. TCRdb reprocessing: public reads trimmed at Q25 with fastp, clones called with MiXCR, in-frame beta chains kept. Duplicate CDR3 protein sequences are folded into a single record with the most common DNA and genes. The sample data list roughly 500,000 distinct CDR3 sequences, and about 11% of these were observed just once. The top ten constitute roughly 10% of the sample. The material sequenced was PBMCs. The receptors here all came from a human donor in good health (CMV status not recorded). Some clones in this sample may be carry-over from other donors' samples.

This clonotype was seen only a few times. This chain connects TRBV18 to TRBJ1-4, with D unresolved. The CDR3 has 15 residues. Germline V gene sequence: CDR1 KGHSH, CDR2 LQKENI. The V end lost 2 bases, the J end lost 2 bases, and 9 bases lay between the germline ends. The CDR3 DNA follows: TGTGCCAGCTCACCATCCCAGCAGACTAATGAAAAACTGTTTTTT. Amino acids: CASSPSQQTNEKLFF.

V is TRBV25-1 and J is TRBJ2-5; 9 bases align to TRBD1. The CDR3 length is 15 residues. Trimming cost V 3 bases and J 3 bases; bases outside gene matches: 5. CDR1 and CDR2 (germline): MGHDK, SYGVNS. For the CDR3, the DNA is TGTGCCAGCAGTGATCCCGGACAGGGGAAAGAGACCCAGTACTTC. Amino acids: CASSDPGQGKETQYF.

CDR3: CASSSTISGSSYEQYF. CDR3 DNA: TGCGCCAGCAGCTCCACGATCTCAGGGTCTTCCTACGAGCAGTACTTC. This chain joins TRBV5-1 and TRBJ2-7, with a possible D match to TRBD1 (5 bases). Germline CDR1 is SGHRS and CDR2 is YFSETQ. The CDR3 extends over 16 amino acids. With 3 bases removed from V and 1 base from J, the gap between germline ends came to 17 bases.

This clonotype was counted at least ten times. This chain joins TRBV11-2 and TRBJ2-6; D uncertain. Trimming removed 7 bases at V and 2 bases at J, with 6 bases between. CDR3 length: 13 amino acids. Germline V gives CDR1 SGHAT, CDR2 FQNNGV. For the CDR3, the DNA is TGTGCCAGCAAAGTAGCTGGGGCCAACGTCCTGACTTTC. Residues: CASKVAGANVLTF.

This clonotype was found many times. The CDR3 coding sequence is TGTGCCAGTAGTCCCGCTAGCGGGGACCGAAAGAGGTTCTTC. Protein product: CASSPASGDRKRFF. This chain links TRBV19 with TRBJ2-1, with TRBD2 matching over 9 bases. The germline V gene has CDR1 LNHDA and CDR2 SQIVND (reference sequence). This CDR3 region has 14 residues. With V trimmed by 5 bases and J by 15 bases, 14 bases remained unmatched.

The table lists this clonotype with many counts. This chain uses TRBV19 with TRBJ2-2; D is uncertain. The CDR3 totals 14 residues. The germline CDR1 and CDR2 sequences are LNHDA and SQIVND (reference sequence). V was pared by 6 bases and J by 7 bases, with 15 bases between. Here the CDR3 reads CASSPLVADGELFF. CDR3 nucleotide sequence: TGTGCCAGTAGCCCGTTAGTCGCCGACGGGGAGCTGTTTTTT.

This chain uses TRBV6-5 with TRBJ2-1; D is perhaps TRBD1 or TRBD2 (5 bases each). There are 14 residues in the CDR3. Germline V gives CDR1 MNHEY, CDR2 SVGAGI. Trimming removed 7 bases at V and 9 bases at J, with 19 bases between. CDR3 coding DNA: TGTGCCAGCAAAAGGAACGAGGGGCGCGGTGAGCAGTTCTTC. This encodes CASKRNEGRGEQFF.

The CDR3 coding sequence is TGCAGTGACTTCTCTCTTCGATGGGGCAGGGACACTGAAGCTTTCTTT. This encodes CSDFSLRWGRDTEAFF. V is TRBV20-1 and J is TRBJ1-1, with D perhaps TRBD1 (5 bases). Germline V gives CDR1 DFQATT, CDR2 SNEGSKA (reference sequence). V was shortened by 7 bases and J by 3 bases, with 24 bases between the two germline ends. This CDR3 comprises 16 residues.

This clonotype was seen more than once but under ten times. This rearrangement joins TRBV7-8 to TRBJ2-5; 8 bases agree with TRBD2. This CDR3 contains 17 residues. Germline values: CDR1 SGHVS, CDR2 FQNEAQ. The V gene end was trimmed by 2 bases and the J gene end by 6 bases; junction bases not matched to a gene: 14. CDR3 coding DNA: TGTGCCAGCAGCTTAACCGATCGGGGGGGGACGGGAAAGACCCAGTACTTC. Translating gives CASSLTDRGGTGKTQYF.

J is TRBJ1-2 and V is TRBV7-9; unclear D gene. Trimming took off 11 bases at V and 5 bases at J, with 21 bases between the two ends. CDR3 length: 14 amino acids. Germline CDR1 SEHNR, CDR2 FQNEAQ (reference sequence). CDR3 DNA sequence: TGTGCCGGGGAACAGATGGAAATGATTTATGGCTACACCTTC. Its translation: CAGEQMEMIYGYTF. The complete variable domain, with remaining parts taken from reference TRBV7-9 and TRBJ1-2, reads DTGVSQNPRHKITKRGQNVTFRCDPISEHNRLYWYRQTLGQGPEFLTYFQNEAQLEKSRLLSDRFSAERPKGSFSTLEIQRTEQGDSAMYLCAGEQMEMIYGYTFGSGTRLTVV.

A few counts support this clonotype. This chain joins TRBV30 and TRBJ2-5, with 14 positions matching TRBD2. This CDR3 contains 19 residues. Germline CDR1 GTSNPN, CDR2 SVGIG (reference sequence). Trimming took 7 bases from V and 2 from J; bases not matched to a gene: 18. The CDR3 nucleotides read TGTGCCTTAAACGGGCCCGGACTAGCGGGAGGAAGAGGGCAAGAGACCCAGTACTTC. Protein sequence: CALNGPGLAGGRGQETQYF.

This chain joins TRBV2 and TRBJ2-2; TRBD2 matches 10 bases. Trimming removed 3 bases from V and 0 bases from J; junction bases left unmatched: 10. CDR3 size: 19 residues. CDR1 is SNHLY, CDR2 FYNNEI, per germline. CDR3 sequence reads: CASSDPGGSGGPNTGELFF. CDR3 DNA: TGTGCCAGCAGTGACCCCGGCGGTAGCGGGGGGCCGAACACCGGGGAGCTGTTTTTT.

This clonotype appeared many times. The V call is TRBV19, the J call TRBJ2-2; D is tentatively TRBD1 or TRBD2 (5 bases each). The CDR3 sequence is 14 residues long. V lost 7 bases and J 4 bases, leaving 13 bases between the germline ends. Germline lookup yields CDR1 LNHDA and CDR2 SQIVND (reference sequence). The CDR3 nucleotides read TGTGCCAGTAAAAGGGACGTCGTCACCGGGGAGCTGTTTTTT. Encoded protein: CASKRDVVTGELFF.

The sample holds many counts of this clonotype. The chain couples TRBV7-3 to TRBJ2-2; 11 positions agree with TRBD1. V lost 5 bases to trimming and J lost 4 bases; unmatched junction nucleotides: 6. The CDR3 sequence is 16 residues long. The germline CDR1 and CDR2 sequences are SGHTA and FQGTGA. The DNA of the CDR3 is TGTGCCAGCAGCCACGGACAGGGGGCGCCCACCGGGGAGCTGTTTTTT. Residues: CASSHGQGAPTGELFF.

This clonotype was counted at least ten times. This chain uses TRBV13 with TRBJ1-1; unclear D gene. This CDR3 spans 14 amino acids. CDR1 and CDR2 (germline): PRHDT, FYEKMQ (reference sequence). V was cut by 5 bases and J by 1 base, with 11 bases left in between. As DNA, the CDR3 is TGTGCCAGCAGCCGGGAGGGAAGGAACACTGAAGCTTTCTTT. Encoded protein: CASSREGRNTEAFF.

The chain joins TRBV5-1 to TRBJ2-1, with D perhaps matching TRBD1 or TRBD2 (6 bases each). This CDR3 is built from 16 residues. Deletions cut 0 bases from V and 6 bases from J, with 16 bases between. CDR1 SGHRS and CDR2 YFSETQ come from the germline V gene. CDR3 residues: CASSLDPGASANEQFF. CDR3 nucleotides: TGCGCCAGCAGCTTGGATCCGGGGGCATCGGCCAATGAGCAGTTCTTC.

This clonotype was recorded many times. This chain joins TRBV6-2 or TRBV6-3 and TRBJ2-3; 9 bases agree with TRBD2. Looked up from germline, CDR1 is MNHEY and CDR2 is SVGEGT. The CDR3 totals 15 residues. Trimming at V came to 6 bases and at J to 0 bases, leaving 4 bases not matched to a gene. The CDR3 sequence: CASRNSGGSTDTQYF. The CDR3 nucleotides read TGTGCCAGCAGAAATAGCGGGGGCAGCACAGATACGCAGTATTTT.

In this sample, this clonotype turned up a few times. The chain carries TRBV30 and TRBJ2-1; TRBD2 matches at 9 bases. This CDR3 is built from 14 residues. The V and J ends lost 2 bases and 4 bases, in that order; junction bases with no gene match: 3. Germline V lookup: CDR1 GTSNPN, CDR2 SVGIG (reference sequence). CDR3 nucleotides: TGTGCCTGGAGTCGGCTAGCGGGATACAATGAGCAGTTCTTC. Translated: CAWSRLAGYNEQFF.

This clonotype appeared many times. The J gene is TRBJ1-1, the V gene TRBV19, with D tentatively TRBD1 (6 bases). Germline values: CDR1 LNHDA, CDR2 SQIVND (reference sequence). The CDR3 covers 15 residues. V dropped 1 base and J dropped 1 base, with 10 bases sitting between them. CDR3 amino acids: CASSIAPTGNTEAFF. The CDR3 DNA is TGTGCCAGTAGTATAGCCCCGACAGGGAACACTGAAGCTTTCTTT.

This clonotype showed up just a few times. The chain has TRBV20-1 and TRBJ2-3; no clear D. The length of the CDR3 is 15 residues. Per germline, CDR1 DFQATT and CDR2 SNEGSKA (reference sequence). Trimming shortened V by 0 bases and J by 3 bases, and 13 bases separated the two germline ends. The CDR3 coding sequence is TGCAGTGCTAGAGACGCGTCAGGAGCGACAGATACGCAGTATTTT. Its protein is CSARDASGATDTQYF.

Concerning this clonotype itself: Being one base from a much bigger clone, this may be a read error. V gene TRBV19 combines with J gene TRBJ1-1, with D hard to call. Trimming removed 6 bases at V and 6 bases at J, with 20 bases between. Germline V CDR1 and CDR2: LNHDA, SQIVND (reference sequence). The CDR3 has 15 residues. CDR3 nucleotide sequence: TGTGCCAGTAGGGGAATGGGTTCGTTAAACCCTGAAGCTTTCTTT. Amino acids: CASRGMGSLNPEAFF.

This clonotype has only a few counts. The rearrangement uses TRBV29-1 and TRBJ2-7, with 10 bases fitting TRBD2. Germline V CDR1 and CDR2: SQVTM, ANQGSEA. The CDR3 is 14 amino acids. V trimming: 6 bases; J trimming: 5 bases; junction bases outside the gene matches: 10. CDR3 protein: CSVGSLAGVNEQYF. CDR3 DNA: TGCAGCGTGGGAAGTCTAGCGGGGGTAAACGAGCAGTACTTC.

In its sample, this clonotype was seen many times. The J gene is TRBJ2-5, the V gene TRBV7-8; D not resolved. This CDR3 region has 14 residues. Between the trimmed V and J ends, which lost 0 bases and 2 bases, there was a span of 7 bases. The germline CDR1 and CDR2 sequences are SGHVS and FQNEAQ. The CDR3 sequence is CASSLAQLQETQYF. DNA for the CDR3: TGTGCCAGCAGCTTAGCGCAACTGCAAGAGACCCAGTACTTC.

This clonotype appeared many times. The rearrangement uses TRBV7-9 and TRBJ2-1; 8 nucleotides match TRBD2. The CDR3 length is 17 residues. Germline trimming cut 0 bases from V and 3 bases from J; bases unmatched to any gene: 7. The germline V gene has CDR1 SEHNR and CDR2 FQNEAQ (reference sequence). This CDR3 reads CASSLAVAGGFYNEQFF. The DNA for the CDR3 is TGTGCCAGCAGCTTAGCTGTGGCGGGAGGATTCTACAATGAGCAGTTCTTC.

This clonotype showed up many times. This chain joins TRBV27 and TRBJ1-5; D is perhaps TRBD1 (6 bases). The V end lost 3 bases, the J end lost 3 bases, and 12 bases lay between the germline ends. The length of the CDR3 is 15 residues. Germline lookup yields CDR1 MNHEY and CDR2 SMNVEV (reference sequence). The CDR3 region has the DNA TGTGCCAGCAGTTTGGACAGTTTGGCCAATCAGCCCCAGCATTTT. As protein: CASSLDSLANQPQHF.

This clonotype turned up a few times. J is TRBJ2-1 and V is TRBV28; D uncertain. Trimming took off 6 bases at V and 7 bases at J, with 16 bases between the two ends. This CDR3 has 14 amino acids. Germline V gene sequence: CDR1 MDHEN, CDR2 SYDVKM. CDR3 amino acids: CASSRPPPRNEQFF. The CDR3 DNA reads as TGTGCCAGCAGCCGCCCCCCGCCCCGGAATGAGCAGTTCTTC.

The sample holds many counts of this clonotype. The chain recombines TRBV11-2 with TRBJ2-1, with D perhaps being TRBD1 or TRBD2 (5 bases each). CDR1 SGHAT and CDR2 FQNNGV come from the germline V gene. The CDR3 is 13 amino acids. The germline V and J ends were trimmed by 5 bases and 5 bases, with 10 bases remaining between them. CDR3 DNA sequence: TGTGCCAGCAGCCAGGGACGAAACAATGAGCAGTTCTTC. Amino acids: CASSQGRNNEQFF.

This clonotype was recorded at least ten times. The CDR3 DNA reads TGTGCCAGCGGGACAGGGGGCAACTATGGCTACACCTTC. Translating it yields CASGTGGNYGYTF. The chain carries TRBV28 and TRBJ1-2; 12 bases agree with TRBD1. The CDR3 spans 13 residues. Trimming cost V 8 bases and J 2 bases; bases outside gene matches: 0. Germline loops: CDR1 MDHEN, CDR2 SYDVKM.

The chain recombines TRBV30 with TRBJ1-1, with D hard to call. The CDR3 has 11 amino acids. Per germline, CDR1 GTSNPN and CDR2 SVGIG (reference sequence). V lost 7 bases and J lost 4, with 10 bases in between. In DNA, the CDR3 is TGTGCCTCAAGGGAAACCACTGAAGCTTTCTTT. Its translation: CASRETTEAFF.